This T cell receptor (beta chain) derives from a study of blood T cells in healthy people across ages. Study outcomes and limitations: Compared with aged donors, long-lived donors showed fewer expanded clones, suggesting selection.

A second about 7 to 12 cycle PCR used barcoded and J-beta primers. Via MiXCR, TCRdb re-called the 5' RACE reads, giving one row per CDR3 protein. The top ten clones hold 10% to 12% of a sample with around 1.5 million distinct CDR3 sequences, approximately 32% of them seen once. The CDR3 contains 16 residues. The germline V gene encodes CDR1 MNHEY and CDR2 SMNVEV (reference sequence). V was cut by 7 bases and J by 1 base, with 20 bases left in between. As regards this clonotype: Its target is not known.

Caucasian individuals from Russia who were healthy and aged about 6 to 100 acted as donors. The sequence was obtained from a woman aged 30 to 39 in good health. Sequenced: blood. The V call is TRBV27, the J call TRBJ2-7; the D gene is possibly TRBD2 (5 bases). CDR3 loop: CASTPSDKRSSYEQYF. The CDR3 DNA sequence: TGTGCCAGCACCCCCAGTGACAAGCGGAGTTCCTACGAGCAGTACTTC.